This is a list of T cell receptor beta chains from one sample in a study of blood T cell repertoires in COVID-19. Using immunoSEQ multiplex PCR, the repertoire was profiled, and TCRdb retains in-frame clones only, with some absent. The sample yields roughly 250,000 clones, 80% to 85% seen once. Sequences were obtained from peripheral blood. All receptors come from a person aged 70 to 79 with COVID-19, enrolled during active disease. Both conserved end residues are part of each CDR3. D genes are given only for firm matches. Not all rows give a size; the values are once, few, many and, for expanded clones, a class.

abundance	v_gene	d_gene	len	j_gene	CDR3aa	CDR3nt
-	TRBV15	TRBD2	18	TRBJ2-5	CATSRGPSGGASPETQYF	TGTGCCACCAGCAGAGGGCCTAGCGGGGGGGCCAGTCCGGAGACCCAGTACTTC
-	TRBV7-9	TRBD1	13	TRBJ1-5	CASSLTGDQPQHF	TGTGCCAGCAGCTTGACAGGGGATCAGCCCCAGCATTTT
-	TRBV3-1/TRBV3-2	-	12	TRBJ2-1	CASSRSGAEQFF	TGTGCCAGCAGCCGGTCAGGGGCTGAGCAGTTCTTC
-	TRBV6-2/TRBV6-3	TRBD2	18	TRBJ2-2	CASSYQLAGAMNTGELFF	TGTGCCAGCAGTTACCAACTAGCGGGGGCCATGAACACCGGGGAGCTGTTTTTT
-	TRBV7-2	TRBD2	16	TRBJ2-5	CASSGRLAGGVETQYF	TGTGCCAGCAGCGGCCGACTAGCGGGGGGTGTAGAGACCCAGTACTTC
-	TRBV7-2	-	15	TRBJ2-5	CASSLAGDGKETQYF	TGTGCCAGCAGCTTAGCGGGCGACGGGAAAGAGACCCAGTACTTC
once	TRBV7-8	-	15	TRBJ1-1	CASSLGQGGITEAFF	TGTGCCAGCAGCTTAGGGCAGGGAGGGATCACTGAAGCTTTCTTT
-	TRBV7-9	-	15	TRBJ1-2	CASSLTGVSNYGYTF	TGTGCCAGCAGCTTAACAGGTGTATCTAACTATGGCTACACCTTC
-	TRBV7-6	-	13	TRBJ2-7	CASSQSPVLQQYF	TGTGCCAGCAGCCAATCTCCGGTTCTCCAGCAGTACTTC
-	TRBV6-5	-	12	TRBJ2-5	CASIGTSRHQYF	TGTGCCAGCATCGGGACTTCCAGGCACCAGTACTTC
-	TRBV3-1/TRBV3-2	TRBD1	17	TRBJ1-2	CASSPWTGRGTNYGYTF	TGTGCCAGCAGCCCCTGGACAGGAAGGGGGACTAACTATGGCTACACCTTC
-	TRBV6-6	-	13	TRBJ2-5	CASRHTSQETQYF	TGTGCCAGCAGACACACTAGCCAAGAGACCCAGTACTTC
-	TRBV5-1	TRBD1	15	TRBJ1-4	CASSPLQGPNEKLFF	TGCGCCAGCAGCCCCTTACAGGGGCCTAATGAAAAACTGTTTTTT
few	TRBV5-6	TRBD2	15	TRBJ2-1	CASSLELAGWGEQFF	TGTGCCAGCAGCTTGGAACTAGCGGGGTGGGGTGAGCAGTTCTTC
many	TRBV7-3	TRBD1	15	TRBJ2-7	CASSEQGGQGYEQYF	TGTGCCAGCAGCGAACAGGGGGGTCAAGGCTACGAGCAGTACTTC
-	TRBV27	-	14	TRBJ2-3	CASSARGSADTQYF	TGTGCCAGCAGTGCCAGGGGTTCAGCAGATACGCAGTATTTT
once	TRBV7-2	-	14	TRBJ1-2	CASSWGLSPYGYTF	TGTGCCAGCAGCTGGGGCCTCTCCCCCTATGGCTACACCTTC
-	TRBV4-3	TRBD1	17	TRBJ2-5	CASSPGTGNGPGEAQYF	TGCGCCAGCAGTCCCGGGACAGGGAATGGGCCTGGGGAGGCCCAGTACTTC
few	TRBV27	TRBD1	14	TRBJ1-5	CASSRQGRNQPQHF	TGTGCCAGCAGTCGACAGGGGCGCAATCAGCCCCAGCATTTT
-	TRBV7-6	-	16	TRBJ1-4	CASSLLLTGTNEKLFF	TGTGCCAGCAGCTTACTTTTGACGGGGACTAATGAAAAACTGTTTTTT
-	TRBV19	TRBD1	14	TRBJ2-5	CASSSWDRQETQYF	TGTGCCAGTAGTAGCTGGGACAGGCAAGAGACCCAGTACTTC
-	TRBV19	-	13	TRBJ2-3	CASSVQGSDTQYF	TGTGCCAGTAGTGTACAGGGTTCAGATACGCAGTATTTT
-	TRBV6-5	TRBD2	15	TRBJ2-1	CASKERETLFNEQFF	TGTGCCAGCAAGGAGCGGGAGACTCTTTTTAATGAGCAGTTCTTC
-	TRBV28	TRBD1	13	TRBJ1-4	CASSGTGYEKLFF	TGTGCCAGCAGCGGGACAGGGTATGAAAAACTGTTTTTT
-	TRBV28	TRBD1	15	TRBJ1-1	CASSPGQRFGTEAFF	TGTGCCAGCAGTCCGGGACAGAGGTTTGGCACTGAAGCTTTCTTT
-	TRBV27	TRBD1	20	TRBJ2-1	CASSLSRDRGWLRQNNEQFF	TGTGCCAGCAGTTTATCCCGGGACAGGGGTTGGTTGCGGCAAAACAATGAGCAGTTCTTC
-	TRBV7-2	TRBD2	16	TRBJ2-1	CASSLAGGASYNEQFF	TGTGCCAGCAGCTTAGCCGGGGGGGCCTCCTACAATGAGCAGTTCTTC
-	TRBV2	TRBD1	15	TRBJ2-7	CASVSGGTGGYEQYF	TGTGCCAGCGTTTCAGGGGGGACAGGGGGCTACGAGCAGTACTTC
-	TRBV7-2	TRBD1	16	TRBJ1-2	CASSSTNNQGAWGYTF	TGTGCCAGCAGCTCGACAAACAATCAGGGGGCTTGGGGCTACACCTTC
-	TRBV4-1	-	14	TRBJ2-1	CASSLRGRGNEQFF	TGCGCCAGCAGCCTCAGAGGTCGGGGCAATGAGCAGTTCTTC